What follows describes a single T cell receptor beta chain. The antigen remains undetermined. This specimen includes other DNA sequences encoding the same CDR3. CDR1 is SGDLS, CDR2 YYNGEE, per germline. Trimming removed 0 bases from V and 5 bases from J; junction bases left unmatched: 2. The CDR3 has 14 amino acids. With 60 Vbeta and 13 Jbeta primers, the PCR was carried out. TCRdb's copy holds only in-frame clones and misses some; the assay was immunoSEQ multiplex PCR. The repertoire holds roughly 240,000 clones, about 85% seen once, with 0.2% to 0.3% in the top ten. This sample is part of a study of cytomegalovirus exposure and HLA in healthy donors. Study-level findings and limits: A later analysis found common viral pathogens apparently linked to several of the most significant clusters.

V gene TRBV9 combines with J gene TRBJ2-5; TRBD2 aligns across 9 bases. Sequenced input: PBMCs. The sequence was collected from a girl aged 2-10 years in good health and CMV-seronegative. The CDR3 loop reads CASSVGRGGETQYF. For the CDR3, the DNA is TGTGCCAGCAGCGTAGGGCGGGGGGGGGAGACCCAGTACTTC.